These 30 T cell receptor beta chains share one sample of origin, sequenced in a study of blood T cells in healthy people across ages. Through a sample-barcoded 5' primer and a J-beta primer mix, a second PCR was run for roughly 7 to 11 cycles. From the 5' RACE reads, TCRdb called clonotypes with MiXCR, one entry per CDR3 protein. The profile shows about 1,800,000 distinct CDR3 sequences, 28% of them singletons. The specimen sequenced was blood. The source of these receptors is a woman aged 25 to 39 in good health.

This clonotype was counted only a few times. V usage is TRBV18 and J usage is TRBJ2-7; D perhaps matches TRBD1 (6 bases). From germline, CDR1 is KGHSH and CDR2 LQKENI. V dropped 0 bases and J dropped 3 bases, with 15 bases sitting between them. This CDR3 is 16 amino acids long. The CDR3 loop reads CASSPPPGHLGYEQYF. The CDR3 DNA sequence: TGTGCCAGCTCACCACCCCCGGGACATTTAGGCTACGAGCAGTACTTC.

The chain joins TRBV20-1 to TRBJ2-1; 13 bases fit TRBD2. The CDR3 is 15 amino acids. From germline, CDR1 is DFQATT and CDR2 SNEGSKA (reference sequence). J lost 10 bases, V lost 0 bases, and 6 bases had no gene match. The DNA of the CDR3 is TGCAGTGCTAGAGATCCCACTAGCGGGGGGGCCGAGCAGTTCTTC. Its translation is CSARDPTSGGAEQFF.

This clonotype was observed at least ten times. The CDR3 coding sequence is TGCAGCGCCTCTAGCGGGAGCGCCTACGAGCAGTACTTC. It codes for CSASSGSAYEQYF. The chain recombines TRBV29-1 with TRBJ2-7; the match to TRBD2 covers 10 bases. Germline lookup yields CDR1 SQVTM and CDR2 ANQGSEA. Losses at the gene ends were 7 bases for V and 2 bases for J; bases not matched to a gene: 5. This CDR3 is 13 amino acids long.

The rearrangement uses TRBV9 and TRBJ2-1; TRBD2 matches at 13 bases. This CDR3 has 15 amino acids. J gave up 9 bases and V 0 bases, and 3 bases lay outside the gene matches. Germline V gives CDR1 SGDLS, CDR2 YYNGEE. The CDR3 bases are TGTGCCAGCAGCGTAGTCGGGACTAGCGGGGCTGAGCAGTTCTTC. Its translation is CASSVVGTSGAEQFF. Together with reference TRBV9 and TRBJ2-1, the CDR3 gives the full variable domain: DSGVTQTPKHLITATGQRVTLRCSPRSGDLSVYWYQQSLDQGLQFLIQYYNGEERAKGNILERFSAQQFPDLHSELNLSSLELGDSALYFCASSVVGTSGAEQFFGPGTRLTVL.

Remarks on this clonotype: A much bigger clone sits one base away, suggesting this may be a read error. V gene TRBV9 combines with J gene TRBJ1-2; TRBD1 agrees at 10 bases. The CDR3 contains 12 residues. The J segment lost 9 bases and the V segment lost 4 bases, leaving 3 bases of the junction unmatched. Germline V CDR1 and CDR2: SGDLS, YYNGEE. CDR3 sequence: CASSSGQGSYTF. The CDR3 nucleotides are TGTGCCAGCAGCTCGGGACAGGGGAGCTACACCTTC.

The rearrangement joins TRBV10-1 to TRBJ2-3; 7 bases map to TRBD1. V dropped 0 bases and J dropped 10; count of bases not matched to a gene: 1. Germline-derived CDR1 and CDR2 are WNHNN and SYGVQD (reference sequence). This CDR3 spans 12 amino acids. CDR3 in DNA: TGCGCCAGCAGTGAGTCGACAGGGTCGCAGTATTTT. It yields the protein CASSESTGSQYF.

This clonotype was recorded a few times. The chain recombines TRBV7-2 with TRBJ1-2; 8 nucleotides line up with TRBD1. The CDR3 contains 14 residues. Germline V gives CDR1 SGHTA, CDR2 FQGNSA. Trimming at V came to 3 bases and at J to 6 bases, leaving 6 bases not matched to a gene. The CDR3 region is CTSSLGSRGHGYTF. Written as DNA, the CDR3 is TGTACCAGCAGCTTGGGTAGCAGGGGGCATGGCTACACCTTC.

Here the CDR3 DNA reads TGTGCCAGCAGTAGTGGGGGTAGCGGGATGAATGAGCAGTTCTTC. This gives the protein CASSSGGSGMNEQFF. J is TRBJ2-1 and V is TRBV2; 8 bases are a match to TRBD2. This CDR3 contains 15 residues. Per the germline V gene, CDR1 is SNHLY and CDR2 is FYNNEI. V was pared by 5 bases and J by 7 bases, with 10 bases of the junction left unmatched.

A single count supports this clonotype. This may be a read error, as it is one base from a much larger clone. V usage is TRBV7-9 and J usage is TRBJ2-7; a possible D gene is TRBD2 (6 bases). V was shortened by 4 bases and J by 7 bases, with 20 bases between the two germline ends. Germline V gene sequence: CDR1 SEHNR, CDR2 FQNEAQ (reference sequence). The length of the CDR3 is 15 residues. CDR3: CASSSPGTARGEQYF. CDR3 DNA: TGTGCCAGCAGCTCACCTGGGACGGCGCGGGGAGAGCAGTACTTC.

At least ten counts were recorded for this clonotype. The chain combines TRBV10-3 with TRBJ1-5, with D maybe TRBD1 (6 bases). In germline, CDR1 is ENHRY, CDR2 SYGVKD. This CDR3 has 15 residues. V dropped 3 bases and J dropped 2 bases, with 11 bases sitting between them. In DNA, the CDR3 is TGTGCCATCAGTGACGGGACACTTGGCAATCAGCCCCAGCATTTT. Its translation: CAISDGTLGNQPQHF.

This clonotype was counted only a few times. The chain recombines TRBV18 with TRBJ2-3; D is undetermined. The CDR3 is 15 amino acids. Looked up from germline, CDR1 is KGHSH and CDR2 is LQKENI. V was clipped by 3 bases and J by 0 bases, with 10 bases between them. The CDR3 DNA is TGTGCCAGCTCACCGAACATAGCTAGCACAGATACGCAGTATTTT. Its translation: CASSPNIASTDTQYF.

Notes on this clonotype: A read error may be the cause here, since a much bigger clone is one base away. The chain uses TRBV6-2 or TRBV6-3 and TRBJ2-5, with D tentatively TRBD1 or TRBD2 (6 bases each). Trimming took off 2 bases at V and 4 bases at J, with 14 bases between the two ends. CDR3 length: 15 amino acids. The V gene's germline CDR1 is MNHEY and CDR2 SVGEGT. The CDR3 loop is CASSYRGGLRETQYF. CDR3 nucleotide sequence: TGTGCCAGCAGTTACAGAGGGGGGCTTCGAGAGACCCAGTACTTC.

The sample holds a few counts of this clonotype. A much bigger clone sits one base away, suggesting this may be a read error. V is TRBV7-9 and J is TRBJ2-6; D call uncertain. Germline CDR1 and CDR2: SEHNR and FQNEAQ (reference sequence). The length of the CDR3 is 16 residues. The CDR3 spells CAGSLNSPSGANVLTF. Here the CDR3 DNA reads TGTGCCGGCAGCTTAAACTCTCCCTCTGGGGCCAACGTCCTGACTTTC.

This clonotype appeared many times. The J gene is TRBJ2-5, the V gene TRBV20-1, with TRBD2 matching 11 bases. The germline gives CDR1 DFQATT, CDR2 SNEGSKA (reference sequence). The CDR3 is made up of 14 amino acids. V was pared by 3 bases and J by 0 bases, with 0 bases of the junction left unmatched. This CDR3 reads CSARTSGNQETQYF. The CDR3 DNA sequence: TGCAGTGCTAGGACTAGCGGGAACCAAGAGACCCAGTACTTC.

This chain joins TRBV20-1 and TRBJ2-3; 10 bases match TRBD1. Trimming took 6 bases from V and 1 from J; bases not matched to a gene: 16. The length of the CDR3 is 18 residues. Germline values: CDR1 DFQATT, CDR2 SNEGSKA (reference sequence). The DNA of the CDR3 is TGCAGTGCCAACGACGGGGCGGACAGGGGGGATCGCACAGATACGCAGTATTTT. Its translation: CSANDGADRGDRTDTQYF.

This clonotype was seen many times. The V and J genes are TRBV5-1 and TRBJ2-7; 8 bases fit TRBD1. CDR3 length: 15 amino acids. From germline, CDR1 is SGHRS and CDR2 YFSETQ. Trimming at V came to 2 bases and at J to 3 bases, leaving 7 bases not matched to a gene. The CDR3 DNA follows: TGCGCCAGCAGCTTTACGGGACAGGCGTACTACGAGCAGTACTTC. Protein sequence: CASSFTGQAYYEQYF.

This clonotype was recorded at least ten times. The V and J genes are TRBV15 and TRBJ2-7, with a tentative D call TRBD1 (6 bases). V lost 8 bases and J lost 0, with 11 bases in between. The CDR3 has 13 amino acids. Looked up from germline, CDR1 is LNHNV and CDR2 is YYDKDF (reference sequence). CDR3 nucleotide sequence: TGTGCCACCTCACAGGGCATCTCCTACGAGCAGTACTTC. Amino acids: CATSQGISYEQYF.

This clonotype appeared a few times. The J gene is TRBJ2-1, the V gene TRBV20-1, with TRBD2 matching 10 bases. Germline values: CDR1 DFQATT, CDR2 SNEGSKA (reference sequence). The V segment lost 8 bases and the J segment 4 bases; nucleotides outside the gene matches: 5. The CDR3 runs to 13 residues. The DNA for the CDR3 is TGCAGTCCTACTAGCGGGATGTACAATGAGCAGTTCTTC. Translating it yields CSPTSGMYNEQFF.

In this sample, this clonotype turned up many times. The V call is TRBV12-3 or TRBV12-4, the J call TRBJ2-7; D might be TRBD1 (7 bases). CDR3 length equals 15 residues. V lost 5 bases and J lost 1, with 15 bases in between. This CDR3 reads CASSIRSGGSYEQYF. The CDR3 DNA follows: TGTGCCAGCAGTATTAGGTCAGGGGGGTCCTACGAGCAGTACTTC.

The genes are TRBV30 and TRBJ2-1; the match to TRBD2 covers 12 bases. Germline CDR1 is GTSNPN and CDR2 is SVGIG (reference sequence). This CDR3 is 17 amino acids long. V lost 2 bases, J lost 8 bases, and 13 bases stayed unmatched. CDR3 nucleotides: TGTGCCTGGAGTCCTCGACTAGCGGGAGTCATTGGGGATGAGCAGTTCTTC. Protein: CAWSPRLAGVIGDEQFF.

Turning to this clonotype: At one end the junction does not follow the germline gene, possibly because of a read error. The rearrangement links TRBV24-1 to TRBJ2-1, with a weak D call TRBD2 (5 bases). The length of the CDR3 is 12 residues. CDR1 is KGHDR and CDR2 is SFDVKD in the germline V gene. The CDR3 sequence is CATEGQSNEQVF. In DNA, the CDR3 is TGTGCCACCGAGGGTCAATCCAATGAGCAGGTCTTC.

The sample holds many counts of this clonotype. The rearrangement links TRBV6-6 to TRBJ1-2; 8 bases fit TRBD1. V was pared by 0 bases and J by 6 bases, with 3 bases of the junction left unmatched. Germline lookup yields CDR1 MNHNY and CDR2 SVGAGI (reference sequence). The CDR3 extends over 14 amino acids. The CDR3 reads CASSYSETGDGYTF. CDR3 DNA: TGTGCCAGCAGTTACTCCGAGACAGGGGATGGCTACACCTTC.

The CDR3 is CASSLRQGGNGYTF. Written as DNA, the CDR3 is TGTGCCAGCAGCCTCCGACAGGGTGGAAATGGCTACACCTTC. This rearrangement joins TRBV7-2 to TRBJ1-2; TRBD1 matches 7 bases. The CDR3 is 14 residues long. Germline CDR1 reads SGHTA; CDR2 reads FQGNSA. V was clipped by 5 bases and J by 6 bases; unmatched bases: 9.

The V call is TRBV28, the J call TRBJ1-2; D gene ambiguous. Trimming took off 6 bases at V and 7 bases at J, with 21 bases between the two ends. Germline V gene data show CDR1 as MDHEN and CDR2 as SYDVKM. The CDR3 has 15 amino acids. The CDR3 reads CASRPARAGLVGYTF. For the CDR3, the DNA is TGTGCCAGCAGACCAGCAAGGGCCGGGTTGGTTGGCTACACCTTC.

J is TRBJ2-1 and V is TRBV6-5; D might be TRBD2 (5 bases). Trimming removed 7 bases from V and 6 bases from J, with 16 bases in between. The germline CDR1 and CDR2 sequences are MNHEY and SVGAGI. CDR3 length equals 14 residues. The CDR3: CASKRQRARNEQFF. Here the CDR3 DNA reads TGTGCCAGCAAACGGCAGAGGGCACGCAATGAGCAGTTCTTC.

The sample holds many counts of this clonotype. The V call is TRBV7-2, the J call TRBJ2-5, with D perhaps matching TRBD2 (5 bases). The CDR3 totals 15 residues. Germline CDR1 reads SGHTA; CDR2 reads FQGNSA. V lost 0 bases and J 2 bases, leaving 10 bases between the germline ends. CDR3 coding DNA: TGTGCCAGCAGCTTAGCGCTGGGAGTACAAGAGACCCAGTACTTC. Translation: CASSLALGVQETQYF.

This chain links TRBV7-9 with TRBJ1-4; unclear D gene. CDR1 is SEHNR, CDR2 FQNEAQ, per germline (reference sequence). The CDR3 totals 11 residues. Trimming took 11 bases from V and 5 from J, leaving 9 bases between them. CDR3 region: CASEGNEKLFF. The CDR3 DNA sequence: TGTGCCTCGGAGGGAAATGAAAAACTGTTTTTT.

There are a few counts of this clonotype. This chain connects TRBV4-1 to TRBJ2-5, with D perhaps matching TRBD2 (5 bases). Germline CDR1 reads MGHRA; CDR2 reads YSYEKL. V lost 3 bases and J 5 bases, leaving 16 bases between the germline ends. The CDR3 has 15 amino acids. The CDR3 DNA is TGCGCCAGCAGCCACCACAGCGGTGGGATGGAGACCCAGTACTTC. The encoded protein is CASSHHSGGMETQYF.

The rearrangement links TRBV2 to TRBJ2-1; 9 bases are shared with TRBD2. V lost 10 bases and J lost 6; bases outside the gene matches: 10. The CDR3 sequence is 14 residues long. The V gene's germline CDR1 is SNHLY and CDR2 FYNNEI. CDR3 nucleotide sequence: TGTGCCATGGAGGGACTAGCAGGGAGCAATGAGCAGTTCTTC. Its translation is CAMEGLAGSNEQFF.

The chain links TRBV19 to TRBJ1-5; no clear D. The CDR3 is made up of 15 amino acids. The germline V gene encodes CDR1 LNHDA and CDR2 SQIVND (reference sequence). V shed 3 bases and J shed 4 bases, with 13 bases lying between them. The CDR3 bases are TGTGCCAGTAGTATGACGGGCCCTGGGAATCAGCCCCAGCATTTT. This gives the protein CASSMTGPGNQPQHF. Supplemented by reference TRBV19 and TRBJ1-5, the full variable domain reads DGGITQSPKYLFRKEGQNVTLSCEQNLNHDAMYWYRQDPGQGLRLIYYSQIVNDFQKGDIAEGYSVSREKKESFPLTVTSAQKNPTAFYLCASSMTGPGNQPQHFGDGTRLSIL.